A selection of T cell receptor beta chains follows, all from one sample in a study of T-cell reconstitution after alpha-beta-depleted transplantation in children. Each CDR3 protein is one row after TCRdb ran MiXCR on the PCR reads. Of about 980,000 distinct CDR3 sequences listed, roughly 29% were seen once; the top ten hold 28%. This material consisted of PBMCs, mostly from graft donor cells, taken 360 days after TCRalphabeta/CD19-depleted stem cell transplant. The origin of the receptors is a boy under two years old who had a stem cell transplant for SCID, so the T cells may come from the graft donor. Each CDR3 is given with its conserved first and last residue. A D gene is named only where the DNA matches it firmly. Clone size is not always given. Where it is, it says once, few, many or a class for expanded clones.

abundance: few; d_gene: TRBD1; v_gene: TRBV29-1; j_gene: TRBJ1-2; CDR3nt: TGCAGCGTGCCCGGGACAGGGAGGGGCTACACCTTC; CDR3aa: CSVPGTGRGYTF
abundance: few; d_gene: TRBD2; v_gene: TRBV4-1; j_gene: TRBJ2-1; CDR3nt: TGCGCCAGCAGCCAAGGGTCTAGCGGGGGATACTCCTACAATGAGCAGTTCTTC; CDR3aa: CASSQGSSGGYSYNEQFF
abundance: NA; d_gene: NA; v_gene: TRBV20-1; j_gene: TRBJ2-1; CDR3nt: TGCAGTGCAGACGACAGCGGCAATGAGCAGTTCTTC; CDR3aa: CSADDSGNEQFF
abundance: NA; d_gene: TRBD1; v_gene: TRBV5-5; j_gene: TRBJ2-5; CDR3nt: TGTGCCAGCAGCTTGAACAGGGGGGTAGAGACCCAGTACTTC; CDR3aa: CASSLNRGVETQYF
abundance: NA; d_gene: TRBD1; v_gene: TRBV24-1; j_gene: TRBJ2-2; CDR3nt: TGTGCCACCGGGACAGGGGGCCTCACCGGGGAGCTGTTTTTT; CDR3aa: CATGTGGLTGELFF
abundance: few; d_gene: TRBD1; v_gene: TRBV27; j_gene: TRBJ1-1; CDR3nt: TGTGCCAACAGACAGGGTTGGAGGACTGAAGCTTTCTTT; CDR3aa: CANRQGWRTEAFF
abundance: NA; d_gene: NA; v_gene: TRBV28; j_gene: TRBJ2-4; CDR3nt: TGTGCCAGCAGTTTTACAGGCTGGGACAAAAACATTCAGTACTTC; CDR3aa: CASSFTGWDKNIQYF
abundance: NA; d_gene: TRBD2; v_gene: TRBV20-1; j_gene: TRBJ2-5; CDR3nt: TGCAGTGCTAGAGAAATGGCTAGCGGGGGCCCCGTAATTGTCGGCCAGTACTTC; CDR3aa: CSAREMASGGPVIVGQYF
abundance: NA; d_gene: NA; v_gene: TRBV7-2; j_gene: TRBJ1-5; CDR3nt: TGTGCCAGCAGCTTAGGGGTCAGGAGATATCAGCCCCAGCATTTT; CDR3aa: CASSLGVRRYQPQHF
abundance: NA; d_gene: TRBD1; v_gene: TRBV18; j_gene: TRBJ2-7; CDR3nt: TGTGCCAGCTCACCACTCAGACCCGGGACAGGGAATGACGAGCAGTACTTC; CDR3aa: CASSPLRPGTGNDEQYF
abundance: NA; d_gene: NA; v_gene: TRBV7-9; j_gene: TRBJ2-7; CDR3nt: TGTGCCAGCAGGATGAACGGGGGAGGAGAGCAGTACTTC; CDR3aa: CASRMNGGGEQYF
abundance: NA; d_gene: TRBD2; v_gene: TRBV11-2; j_gene: TRBJ2-1; CDR3nt: TGTGCCAGCAGCCAAATTAGCGGGAGCTCCTACAATGAGCAGTTCTTC; CDR3aa: CASSQISGSSYNEQFF
abundance: few; d_gene: NA; v_gene: TRBV7-9; j_gene: TRBJ1-2; CDR3nt: TGTGCCAGCAGCTGGGAGAGTTTCAGTGGCTACACCTTC; CDR3aa: CASSWESFSGYTF
abundance: few; d_gene: TRBD2; v_gene: TRBV4-2; j_gene: TRBJ2-1; CDR3nt: TGTGCCAGCAGCCTCGCGTGGACTAGCTTTCATGAGCAGTTCTTC; CDR3aa: CASSLAWTSFHEQFF
abundance: NA; d_gene: NA; v_gene: TRBV10-3; j_gene: TRBJ2-4; CDR3nt: TGTGCCATCAGTGAGTTGGTCGGAAACAAAAACATTCAGTACTTC; CDR3aa: CAISELVGNKNIQYF
abundance: many; d_gene: NA; v_gene: TRBV12-3/TRBV12-4; j_gene: TRBJ2-3; CDR3nt: TGTGCCAGCAGTTTATCGGGCACAGATACGCAGTATTTT; CDR3aa: CASSLSGTDTQYF
abundance: NA; d_gene: TRBD2; v_gene: TRBV11-2; j_gene: TRBJ2-3; CDR3nt: TGTGCCAGCAGCCTCCACCACGCTAGCGGGCGTTGGACAGATACGCAGTATTTT; CDR3aa: CASSLHHASGRWTDTQYF
abundance: NA; d_gene: TRBD1; v_gene: TRBV5-1; j_gene: TRBJ2-5; CDR3nt: TGCGCCAGCAGCTCGACCGGGACAGGGGGGGGAGAGACCCAGTACTTC; CDR3aa: CASSSTGTGGGETQYF
abundance: NA; d_gene: NA; v_gene: TRBV5-1; j_gene: TRBJ2-3; CDR3nt: TGCGCCAGCAGCCTGGGTAGCGGAGCAGATACGCAGTATTTT; CDR3aa: CASSLGSGADTQYF
abundance: many; d_gene: NA; v_gene: TRBV29-1; j_gene: TRBJ2-4; CDR3nt: TGCAGCGCCCTCAACCCTGGTAGGGAAAACATTCAGTACTTC; CDR3aa: CSALNPGRENIQYF
abundance: NA; d_gene: TRBD1; v_gene: TRBV4-1; j_gene: TRBJ2-7; CDR3nt: TGCGCCAGCAGCCGGGGACAGGGGGTTTCCTCCCACGAGCAGTACTTC; CDR3aa: CASSRGQGVSSHEQYF
abundance: NA; d_gene: TRBD1; v_gene: TRBV12-3/TRBV12-4; j_gene: TRBJ1-4; CDR3nt: TGTGCCAGCAGTCCCCAGACAGGGCGTAATGAAAAACTGTTTTTT; CDR3aa: CASSPQTGRNEKLFF
abundance: NA; d_gene: TRBD2; v_gene: TRBV12-3/TRBV12-4; j_gene: TRBJ2-7; CDR3nt: TGTGCCAGCAGTACGGGGGGGCCTCGAGAGCAGTACTTC; CDR3aa: CASSTGGPREQYF
abundance: many; d_gene: NA; v_gene: TRBV25-1; j_gene: TRBJ2-7; CDR3nt: TGTGCCAGCAGTGAATCCGGCAAAACCTACGAGCAGTACTTC; CDR3aa: CASSESGKTYEQYF
abundance: few; d_gene: NA; v_gene: TRBV20-1; j_gene: TRBJ2-7; CDR3nt: TGCAGTGCTAGGGCTGACAGGATCGGGTACGAGCAGTACTTC; CDR3aa: CSARADRIGYEQYF
abundance: NA; d_gene: NA; v_gene: TRBV7-2; j_gene: TRBJ1-2; CDR3nt: TGTGCCAGCAGCTTAGGAGGGGCCGCTAACTATGGCTACACCTTC; CDR3aa: CASSLGGAANYGYTF
abundance: NA; d_gene: TRBD1; v_gene: TRBV2; j_gene: TRBJ1-2; CDR3nt: TGTGCCAGCAGAGGGACAGGGAACTATGGCTACACCTTC; CDR3aa: CASRGTGNYGYTF
abundance: few; d_gene: NA; v_gene: TRBV24-1; j_gene: TRBJ2-3; CDR3nt: TGTGCCACCAGTGTAGGCCTCAGCACAGATACGCAGTATTTT; CDR3aa: CATSVGLSTDTQYF
abundance: NA; d_gene: TRBD2; v_gene: TRBV4-2; j_gene: TRBJ2-5; CDR3nt: TGTGCCAGCAGCCGTGGGAACGTGCTAGCGGGTCAAGAGACCCAGTACTTC; CDR3aa: CASSRGNVLAGQETQYF
abundance: few; d_gene: NA; v_gene: TRBV29-1; j_gene: TRBJ2-5; CDR3nt: TGCAGCGTTAAACGAGGACTCCAAGAGACCCAGTACTTC; CDR3aa: CSVKRGLQETQYF
abundance: NA; d_gene: TRBD2; v_gene: TRBV6-2/TRBV6-3; j_gene: TRBJ2-1; CDR3nt: TGTGCCAGCAGACACGGGGGGAGCTCCTACAATGAGCAGTTCTTC; CDR3aa: CASRHGGSSYNEQFF
abundance: few; d_gene: TRBD2; v_gene: TRBV5-1; j_gene: TRBJ2-3; CDR3nt: TGCGCCAGCAGCTTCTACGGGAGGGCAGATACGCAGTATTTT; CDR3aa: CASSFYGRADTQYF
abundance: NA; d_gene: NA; v_gene: TRBV20-1; j_gene: TRBJ2-1; CDR3nt: TGCAGTGCTAGAGCACCCCAGGGGGGGTTCCGCAATGAGCAGTTCTTC; CDR3aa: CSARAPQGGFRNEQFF
abundance: NA; d_gene: NA; v_gene: TRBV9; j_gene: TRBJ1-5; CDR3nt: TGTGCCAGCAGCGTAGAGCCCAATCAGCCCCAGCATTTT; CDR3aa: CASSVEPNQPQHF
abundance: few; d_gene: NA; v_gene: TRBV7-2; j_gene: TRBJ2-7; CDR3nt: TGTGCCAGCAGCTTCTCCCCCGGCGAGCAGTACTTC; CDR3aa: CASSFSPGEQYF
abundance: NA; d_gene: NA; v_gene: TRBV20-1; j_gene: TRBJ2-7; CDR3nt: TGCAGTGCTAATGAGGGGCCGCAGGAATACGAGCAGTACTTC; CDR3aa: CSANEGPQEYEQYF
abundance: NA; d_gene: NA; v_gene: TRBV10-3; j_gene: TRBJ2-6; CDR3nt: TGTGCCATCAGTGGGAGCGGCACCGTCCTGACTTTC; CDR3aa: CAISGSGTVLTF
abundance: few; d_gene: NA; v_gene: TRBV12-3/TRBV12-4; j_gene: TRBJ1-1; CDR3nt: TGTGCCAGCAGTTTTAAAATCGCCAGGGCGGAAGGAAGCACTGAAGCTTTCTTT; CDR3aa: CASSFKIARAEGSTEAFF
abundance: NA; d_gene: NA; v_gene: TRBV2; j_gene: TRBJ1-3; CDR3nt: TGTGCCAGCAGTGAAGAAGCACAGGGTCTAGGGAACACCATATATTTT; CDR3aa: CASSEEAQGLGNTIYF
abundance: few; d_gene: TRBD1; v_gene: TRBV7-9; j_gene: TRBJ1-1; CDR3nt: TGTGCCAGCAGCCCTAGGACAGGGCGGTGGACTGAAGCTTTCTTT; CDR3aa: CASSPRTGRWTEAFF
abundance: NA; d_gene: NA; v_gene: TRBV29-1; j_gene: TRBJ2-1; CDR3nt: TGCAGCGTCCCGAGCCCCAGGGGCGGAAGGAATGAGCAGTTCTTC; CDR3aa: CSVPSPRGGRNEQFF
abundance: few; d_gene: TRBD2; v_gene: TRBV20-1; j_gene: TRBJ2-3; CDR3nt: TGCAGTGCTAGAGATCTTAGCGGGGGGGCCACAGATACGCAGTATTTT; CDR3aa: CSARDLSGGATDTQYF
abundance: NA; d_gene: NA; v_gene: TRBV4-1; j_gene: TRBJ1-6; CDR3nt: TGCGCCAGCAGCCAGTCCGACAGGTTTTATTCACCCCTCCACTTT; CDR3aa: CASSQSDRFYSPLHF
abundance: NA; d_gene: TRBD1; v_gene: TRBV10-3; j_gene: TRBJ2-3; CDR3nt: TGTGCCATCAGTGAATACAGGGGGCTCACCTATAGCACAGATACGCAGTATTTT; CDR3aa: CAISEYRGLTYSTDTQYF